A single sample gave rise to the 13 T cell receptor beta chains below, sequenced in a study of response to subunit inactivated influenza vaccine. From the RT-PCR reads, TCRdb called clonotypes with MiXCR, one entry per CDR3 protein. Among some 190,000 distinct CDR3 sequences, around an eighth were seen once, and the ten largest hold roughly 26%. The specimen comprised CD8+ T cells sorted from PBMCs, sampled 4 to 6 days after vaccination. Receptor source: a man aged 45-65 years who received an inactivated influenza vaccine.

The V gene is TRBV20-1, the J gene TRBJ2-7; 10 positions agree with TRBD1. There are 13 residues in the CDR3. Trimming cost V 3 bases and J 4 bases; bases outside gene matches: 3. Per germline, CDR1 DFQATT and CDR2 SNEGSKA (reference sequence). Written as DNA, the CDR3 is TGCAGTGCTAGTAAGGGACAGGGGTACGAGCAGTACTTC. This gives the protein CSASKGQGYEQYF.

The V call is TRBV13, the J call TRBJ2-1, with 8 bases that match TRBD2. Germline V gives CDR1 PRHDT, CDR2 FYEKMQ (reference sequence). The V segment lost 2 bases and the J segment 6 bases; nucleotides outside the gene matches: 9. The CDR3 contains 16 residues. The CDR3 loop reads CASSLRTGGPCNEQFF. CDR3 DNA: TGTGCCAGCAGCTTACGGACGGGGGGGCCATGCAATGAGCAGTTCTTC.

There are many counts of this clonotype. This chain connects TRBV11-2 to TRBJ1-2; possible D gene TRBD1, 6 bases. Germline V gives CDR1 SGHAT, CDR2 FQNNGV. The ends were cut back, 5 bases at V and 3 bases at J, with 16 bases in the middle. The length of the CDR3 is 15 residues. The CDR3 coding sequence is TGTGCCAGCAGCAGATGGACAGATCATGACTATGGCTACACCTTC. Translated, it gives CASSRWTDHDYGYTF.

The chain links TRBV13 to TRBJ2-7; D possibly uses TRBD1 or TRBD2 (5 bases each). V gave up 4 bases and J gave up 7 bases, with 17 bases separating them. The CDR3 runs 14 residues. Germline CDR1 is PRHDT and CDR2 is FYEKMQ (reference sequence). CDR3 sequence: CASSSRGERGEQYF. The CDR3 DNA follows: TGTGCCAGCAGCTCTAGAGGGGAAAGAGGGGAGCAGTACTTC.

A remark on this clonotype: Possible read error: a much larger clone is one base away. The rearrangement joins TRBV29-1 to TRBJ2-7, with D uncertain. Germline V CDR1 and CDR2: SQVTM, ANQGSEA. There are 13 residues in the CDR3. The V end lost 2 bases, the J end lost 7 bases, and 15 bases lay between the germline ends. The CDR3 DNA sequence: TGCAGCGTTGAAAAGACGGAACCCTGGGAGCAGTACTTC. Translation gives CSVEKTEPWEQYF.

The CDR3 sequence: CAIRDLGEGAYEQYF. As DNA, the CDR3 is TGTGCCATCAGGGATTTGGGGGAGGGGGCCTACGAGCAGTACTTC. The chain carries TRBV10-3 and TRBJ2-7; weak D call: TRBD2 (7 bases). V was trimmed by 6 bases and J by 2 bases, leaving 17 bases between them. This CDR3 contains 15 residues. From germline, CDR1 is ENHRY and CDR2 SYGVKD.

This rearrangement joins TRBV6-2 or TRBV6-3 to TRBJ2-7, with D possibly TRBD1 on 7 matching bases. With 9 bases removed from V and 7 bases from J, the gap between germline ends came to 22 bases. The CDR3 runs 14 residues. Germline V CDR1 and CDR2: MNHEY, SVGEGT. This CDR3 reads CASRGGTEPWEQYF. The CDR3 region has the DNA TGTGCCAGTAGAGGCGGGACAGAACCTTGGGAGCAGTACTTC.

This clonotype was detected only a few times. This chain uses TRBV7-2 with TRBJ2-7; D might be TRBD1 (5 bases). With 5 bases removed from V and 4 bases from J, the gap between germline ends came to 15 bases. The germline V gene encodes CDR1 SGHTA and CDR2 FQGNSA. The CDR3 totals 14 residues. The CDR3 DNA sequence: TGTGCCAGCAGCCCAACCCGGTCAGGGTACGAGCAGTACTTC. It yields the protein CASSPTRSGYEQYF.

The CDR3 loop is CAWNGGRLSNEQFF. The DNA for the CDR3 is TGTGCCTGGAACGGGGGGAGGCTTTCCAATGAGCAGTTCTTC. The rearrangement joins TRBV30 to TRBJ2-1, with 7 bases lining up with TRBD2. CDR1 and CDR2 (germline): GTSNPN, SVGIG (reference sequence). With 4 bases clipped from V and 6 bases from J, the junction kept 9 bases outside the gene matches. The CDR3 consists of 14 residues.

This clonotype has a handful of counts. The V and J genes are TRBV14 and TRBJ2-7; no clear D gene. Germline lookup yields CDR1 SGHDN and CDR2 FVKESK. The CDR3 is 15 residues long. V was cut by 10 bases and J by 1 base, with 20 bases left in between. CDR3 bases: TGTGCCAACAATGGTAGGGCCGAGGATTCCTACGAGCAGTACTTC. Its translation is CANNGRAEDSYEQYF. Full variable domain (remainder filled in from reference TRBV14 and TRBJ2-7): EAGVTQFPSHSVIEKGQTVTLRCDPISGHDNLYWYRRVMGKEIKFLLHFVKESKQDESGMPNNRFLAERTGGTYSTLKVQPAELEDSGVYFCANNGRAEDSYEQYFGPGTRLTVT.

This clonotype was detected many times. The chain links TRBV14 to TRBJ2-1; the match to TRBD2 covers 10 bases. From germline, CDR1 is SGHDN and CDR2 FVKESK. The CDR3 runs 16 residues. V dropped 4 bases and J dropped 2; count of bases not matched to a gene: 5. The CDR3 nucleotides are TGTGCCAGCAGCCGCGGACTAGCGGTTACCTACAATGAGCAGTTCTTC. Protein sequence: CASSRGLAVTYNEQFF.

The CDR3 loop is CASSVATGYEQYF. In DNA form, the CDR3 reads TGTGCCAGCAGCGTAGCTACCGGATACGAGCAGTACTTC. The chain is built from TRBV9 and TRBJ2-7; D gene uncertain. This CDR3 has 13 residues. Germline V gives CDR1 SGDLS, CDR2 YYNGEE. V lost 0 bases and J lost 4, with 8 bases in between.

J is TRBJ2-7 and V is TRBV29-1; 7 bases line up with TRBD1. V shed 5 bases, J shed 0 bases, and the junction held 7 bases outside the gene matches. CDR1 is SQVTM, CDR2 ANQGSEA, per germline. The CDR3 is made up of 14 amino acids. CDR3 protein: CSVKGTAASYEQYF. Here the CDR3 DNA reads TGCAGCGTTAAAGGGACAGCGGCCTCCTACGAGCAGTACTTC.